This entry describes one T cell receptor beta chain. Its antigen remains unidentified. The sample belongs to a study of identical twins. With V trimmed by 6 bases and J by 1 base, 5 bases remained unmatched. The CDR3 is 14 residues long. Germline V gene data show CDR1 as SNHLY and CDR2 as FYNNEI. Broader study findings: Memory repertoires lacked the insertion deficit that abundant cord blood beta clonotypes showed. The study reached conclusions through statistical analysis that was cross-sectional, not following the same donors.

Each cDNA held unique molecular identifiers, and template switching gave it a universal primer site. TCRdb re-called the 5' RACE reads through MiXCR, storing one row per CDR3 protein. The sample yields hundreds of thousands of distinct CDR3 sequences, 9% to 15% seen once. This same sample was also taken into another study, of yellow fever vaccine responses in identical twins. This second study notes: Twins' vaccine T cell responses reportedly seemed partly convergent and partly personalized.

V and J are TRBV2 and TRBJ2-5; 7 nucleotides line up with TRBD2. The clonotype was recovered from a woman aged 18-29 years in good health. The source material was PBMCs. Here the CDR3 reads CASRYTSAQETQYF. The CDR3 DNA is TGTGCCAGCAGATATACTAGCGCCCAAGAGACCCAGTACTTC.